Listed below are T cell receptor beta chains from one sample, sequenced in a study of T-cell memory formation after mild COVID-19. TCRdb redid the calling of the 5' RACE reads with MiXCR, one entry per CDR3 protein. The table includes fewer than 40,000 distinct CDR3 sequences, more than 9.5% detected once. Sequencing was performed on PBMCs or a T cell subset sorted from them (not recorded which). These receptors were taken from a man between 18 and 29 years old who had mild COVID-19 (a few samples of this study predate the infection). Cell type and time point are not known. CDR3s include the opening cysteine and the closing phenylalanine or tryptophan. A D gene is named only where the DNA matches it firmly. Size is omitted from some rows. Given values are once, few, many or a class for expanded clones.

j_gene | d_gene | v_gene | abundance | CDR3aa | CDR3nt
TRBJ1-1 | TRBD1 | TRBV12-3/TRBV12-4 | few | CASSQHTNRGRDTEAFF | TGTGCCAGCAGCCAACATACCAACAGGGGACGAGACACTGAAGCTTTCTTT
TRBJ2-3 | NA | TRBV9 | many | CASSRGGISTDTQYF | TGTGCCAGCAGCAGAGGGGGGATAAGCACAGATACGCAGTATTTT
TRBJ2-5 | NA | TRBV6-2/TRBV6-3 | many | CASSYSAGIGETQYF | TGTGCCAGCAGTTACAGCGCGGGGATAGGAGAGACCCAGTACTTC
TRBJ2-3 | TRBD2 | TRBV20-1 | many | CSAPRWTSEADTQYF | TGCAGTGCCCCCCGATGGACTAGCGAGGCAGATACGCAGTATTTT
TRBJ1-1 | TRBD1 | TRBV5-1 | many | CASSLGDRRNTEAFF | TGCGCCAGCAGCCTGGGGGACAGGAGGAACACTGAAGCTTTCTTT
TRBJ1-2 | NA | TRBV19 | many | CASSPDSRPYGYTF | TGTGCCAGTAGCCCGGACAGTCGCCCCTATGGCTACACCTTC
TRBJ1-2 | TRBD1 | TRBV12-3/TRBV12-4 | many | CASTFGQGYGYTF | TGTGCCAGCACCTTCGGACAGGGATATGGCTACACCTTC
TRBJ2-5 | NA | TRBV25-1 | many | CASSESPESLAGEQETQYF | TGTGCCAGCAGTGAATCCCCCGAATCTTTGGCAGGCGAACAAGAGACCCAGTACTTC
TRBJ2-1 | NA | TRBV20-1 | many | CSVDGRSWGNEQFF | TGCAGTGTCGACGGCCGCTCCTGGGGCAATGAGCAGTTCTTC
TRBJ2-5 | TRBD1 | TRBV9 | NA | CASSTFTGGRETQYF | TGTGCCAGCAGCACTTTCACAGGGGGCCGAGAGACCCAGTACTTC
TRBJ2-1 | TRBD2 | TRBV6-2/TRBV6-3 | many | CASSYSASGGRRNNEQFF | TGTGCCAGCAGTTACTCTGCTAGCGGGGGGAGGAGGAACAATGAGCAGTTCTTC
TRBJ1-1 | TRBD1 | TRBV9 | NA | CASSFRTGTEAFF | TGTGCCAGCAGCTTCCGGACAGGCACTGAAGCTTTCTTT
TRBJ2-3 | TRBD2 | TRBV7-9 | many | CASSPRGRGGTDTQYF | TGTGCCAGCAGCCCCCGAGGGCGGGGGGGCACAGATACGCAGTATTTT
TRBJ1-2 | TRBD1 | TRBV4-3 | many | CASSQDEGARGYTF | TGCGCCAGCAGCCAAGATGAGGGGGCGCGGGGCTACACCTTC
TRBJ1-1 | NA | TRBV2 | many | CASSERGEAFF | TGTGCCAGCAGTGAACGGGGTGAAGCTTTCTTT
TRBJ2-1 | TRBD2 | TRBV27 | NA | CASTGLAASGDEQFF | TGTGCCAGCACGGGACTAGCGGCCTCTGGAGATGAGCAGTTCTTC
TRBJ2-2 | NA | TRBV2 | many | CASRPSANTGELFF | TGTGCCAGCAGACCTAGTGCGAACACCGGGGAGCTGTTTTTT
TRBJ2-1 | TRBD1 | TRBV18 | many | CASSPPGQTEQFF | TGTGCCAGCTCACCCCCGGGACAGACTGAGCAGTTCTTC
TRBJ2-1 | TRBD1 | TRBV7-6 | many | CASSRGQHPNEQFF | TGTGCCAGCAGCCGGGGACAGCACCCCAATGAGCAGTTCTTC
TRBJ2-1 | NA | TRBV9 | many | CASSVTTSSEQFF | TGTGCCAGCAGCGTGACTACTAGTTCTGAGCAGTTCTTC
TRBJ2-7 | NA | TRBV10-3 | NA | CAIGTRQSSYEQYF | TGTGCCATAGGGACGCGTCAAAGCTCCTACGAGCAGTACTTC
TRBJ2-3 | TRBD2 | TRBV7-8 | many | CASSLARGLAGLISDTQYF | TGTGCCAGCAGCTTAGCGCGGGGACTAGCGGGCCTGATTTCAGATACGCAGTATTTT
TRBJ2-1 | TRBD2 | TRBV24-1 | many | CATSAAGGPYNEQFF | TGTGCCACCAGTGCCGCGGGGGGTCCCTACAATGAGCAGTTCTTC
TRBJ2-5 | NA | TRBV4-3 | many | CASSREGVGSQETQYF | TGCGCCAGCAGCCGAGAGGGGGTGGGATCCCAAGAGACCCAGTACTTC
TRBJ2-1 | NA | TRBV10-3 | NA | CAILASGTNEQFF | TGTGCCATTCTAGCAAGCGGAACCAATGAGCAGTTCTTC
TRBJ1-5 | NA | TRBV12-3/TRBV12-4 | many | CASSFGRWQGGEFGNQPQHF | TGTGCCAGCAGTTTTGGTCGGTGGCAGGGAGGCGAGTTTGGCAATCAGCCCCAGCATTTT
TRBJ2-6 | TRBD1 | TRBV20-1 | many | CSASRDRGPGGANVLTF | TGCAGTGCCAGCCGGGACAGGGGACCTGGTGGGGCCAACGTCCTGACTTTC